This entry is about one TCR beta chain. This may arise from a read error, as a much more abundant clone is one base away. This sample was included in a study of blood T cells in healthy people across ages. The authors ran a second PCR of about 7 to 12 cycles using a sample-barcoded 5' primer and a J-beta primer mix. Using its own MiXCR run on the 5' RACE reads, TCRdb lists one record per CDR3 protein. The sample lists 730,000 or so distinct CDR3 sequences; about 42% were seen once. This CDR3 spans 15 amino acids. Germline V CDR1 and CDR2: SGHRS, YFSETQ. The junction had 9 bases not matched to a gene; V was cut back by 7 bases and J by 0 bases.

This TCR derives from a woman aged 55 to 70 in good health. Sequences were obtained from blood. The chain has TRBV5-1 and TRBJ2-7, with 8 bases identical to TRBD2. CDR3 nucleotide sequence: TGCGCCAGCGCCGTAGCGGGGACTATCTCCTACGAGCAGTACTTC. Its translation is CASAVAGTISYEQYF. Using reference TRBV5-1 and TRBJ2-7 for the parts outside the CDR3, the full variable domain is KAGVTQTPRYLIKTRGQQVTLSCSPISGHRSVSWYQQTPGQGLQFLFEYFSETQRNKGNFPGRFSGRQFSNSRSEMNVSTLELGDSALYLCASAVAGTISYEQYFGPGTRLTVT.